These 22 T cell receptor beta chains originate from one sample sequenced in a study of T-cell memory formation after mild COVID-19. TCRdb called the 5' RACE reads again in MiXCR, with one record for every CDR3 protein. The sample comprises about 560,000 distinct CDR3 sequences, approximately 15% of which are singletons, and about 7.4% rests with the top ten. Sample: PBMCs or a T cell subset sorted from them (not recorded which). These TCRs come from an adult woman who had mild COVID-19 (a few samples of this study predate the infection). Cell type and time point are not known.

This clonotype has a handful of counts. The genes are TRBV11-2 and TRBJ2-3, with 11 bases identical to TRBD1. The CDR3 totals 15 residues. V shed 5 bases, J shed 5 bases, and the junction held 6 bases outside the gene matches. Germline V gene data show CDR1 as SGHAT and CDR2 as FQNNGV. DNA for the CDR3: TGTGCCAGCAGCACGGGACAGGGGGGGAGAGATACGCAGTATTTT. Translating it yields CASSTGQGGRDTQYF. Full variable domain (remainder filled in from reference TRBV11-2 and TRBJ2-3): EAGVAQSPRYKIIEKRQSVAFWCNPISGHATLYWYQQILGQGPKLLIQFQNNGVVDDSQLPKDRFSAERLKGVDSTLKIQPAKLEDSAVYLCASSTGQGGRDTQYFGPGTRLTVL.

In its sample, this clonotype was seen a few times. V usage is TRBV20-1 and J usage is TRBJ2-7, with D tentatively TRBD1 (6 bases). Trimming cost V 0 bases and J 2 bases, with 14 bases left between them. The CDR3 length is 15 residues. Per germline, CDR1 DFQATT and CDR2 SNEGSKA (reference sequence). CDR3 in DNA: TGCAGTGCTAGAGATCCCAGGACAGCCGCCTACGAGCAGTACTTC. Translation gives CSARDPRTAAYEQYF.

This CDR3 is CASSPPSTNTEAFF. The DNA of the CDR3 is TGTGCCAGCTCACCACCCTCAACGAACACTGAAGCTTTCTTT. The rearrangement links TRBV18 to TRBJ1-1; the D is unclear. The germline V gene has CDR1 KGHSH and CDR2 LQKENI. Between the trimmed V and J ends, which lost 0 bases and 1 base, there was a span of 6 bases. The CDR3 is made up of 14 amino acids.

This clonotype was detected only a few times. The gene calls are TRBV6-5 and TRBJ1-5; TRBD1 might be the D (5 bases). V shed 3 bases and J shed 3 bases, with 15 bases lying between them. The germline CDR1 and CDR2 sequences are MNHEY and SVGAGI. The CDR3 totals 16 residues. The CDR3 loop reads CASSYVRGGPNQPQHF. The DNA for the CDR3 is TGTGCCAGCAGTTATGTCCGGGGGGGACCCAATCAGCCCCAGCATTTT.

The V gene is TRBV15, the J gene TRBJ2-2; D is unresolved. The V gene's germline CDR1 is LNHNV and CDR2 YYDKDF (reference sequence). This CDR3 comprises 14 residues. V lost 3 bases, J lost 4 bases, and 9 bases lay in between. In DNA form, the CDR3 reads TGTGCCACCAGCAGGACGGCAGTCACCGGGGAGCTGTTTTTT. As protein: CATSRTAVTGELFF.

The V call is TRBV6-6, the J call TRBJ1-1; D remains ambiguous. The V gene lost 7 bases and the J gene lost 0 bases, with 15 bases spanning the gap. Germline V gives CDR1 MNHNY, CDR2 SVGAGI (reference sequence). The CDR3 has 15 residues. The CDR3 sequence: CASTPRSIMNTEAFF. The CDR3 bases are TGTGCCAGCACCCCCCGCAGCATCATGAACACTGAAGCTTTCTTT.

The chain recombines TRBV25-1 with TRBJ1-5; tentatively, D is TRBD1 (5 bases). Deletions cut 2 bases from V and 1 base from J, with 9 bases between. CDR1 MGHDK and CDR2 SYGVNS come from the germline V gene. The CDR3 has 15 amino acids. CDR3 in amino acids: CASSEGTSSNQPQHF. The CDR3 nucleotides are TGTGCCAGCAGTGAAGGGACTTCAAGCAATCAGCCCCAGCATTTT.

The V call is TRBV14, the J call TRBJ1-2; D is unresolved. This CDR3 contains 15 residues. Germline V gene sequence: CDR1 SGHDN, CDR2 FVKESK. V was shortened by 1 base and J by 6 bases, with 15 bases between the two germline ends. CDR3 in DNA: TGTGCCAGCAGCCAAGGAGGTACCGGAGCGGATGGCTACACCTTC. Protein sequence: CASSQGGTGADGYTF.

This clonotype was detected a few times. This chain links TRBV15 with TRBJ1-2, with D perhaps TRBD1 (5 bases). This CDR3 is 13 amino acids long. In germline, CDR1 is LNHNV, CDR2 YYDKDF (reference sequence). The V end lost 8 bases, the J end lost 2 bases, and 12 bases lay between the germline ends. CDR3 in amino acids: CATSDEGNYGYTF. The CDR3 DNA reads TGTGCCACCTCGGATGAGGGGAACTATGGCTACACCTTC.

This clonotype was counted between two and nine times. This chain uses TRBV10-3 with TRBJ2-7; 9 bases map to TRBD1. The V and J ends lost 5 bases and 5 bases, in that order; junction bases with no gene match: 7. The length of the CDR3 is 14 residues. The germline V gene encodes CDR1 ENHRY and CDR2 SYGVKD. The CDR3 here is CAISRTGEEDEQYF. For the CDR3, the DNA is TGTGCCATCAGTCGGACAGGGGAAGAGGACGAGCAGTACTTC.

The V and J genes are TRBV12-3 or TRBV12-4 and TRBJ2-6; 9 nucleotides match TRBD1. Trimming at V came to 6 bases and at J to 2 bases, leaving 14 bases not matched to a gene. This CDR3 region has 19 residues. This CDR3 is CASSPTRRDRVPGANVLTF. DNA for the CDR3: TGTGCCAGCAGCCCAACCCGCCGGGACAGGGTTCCTGGGGCCAACGTCCTGACTTTC.

This clonotype occurred a few times. This chain uses TRBV27 with TRBJ2-5; 10 nucleotides agree with TRBD1. The CDR3 is made up of 15 amino acids. Germline values: CDR1 MNHEY, CDR2 SMNVEV (reference sequence). After removal of 8 bases from V and 5 bases from J, the junction contained 11 bases not matched to a gene. The CDR3 sequence is CASGHDRGRGETQYF. In DNA, the CDR3 is TGTGCCAGCGGACATGACAGGGGGCGAGGGGAGACCCAGTACTTC.

This clonotype has a handful of counts. The chain recombines TRBV6-6 with TRBJ2-1; 11 bases line up with TRBD2. The CDR3 covers 19 residues. The junction had 9 bases not matched to a gene; V was cut back by 2 bases and J by 0 bases. In germline, CDR1 is MNHNY, CDR2 SVGAGI (reference sequence). DNA for the CDR3: TGTGCCAGCAGTTACCCAAGACTAGCGGGGTTTAACTCCTACAATGAGCAGTTCTTC. This codes for CASSYPRLAGFNSYNEQFF.

This clonotype was seen a few times. A much larger clone differs from this one at a single base, so this may be a read error. This chain connects TRBV7-9 to TRBJ2-3; 7 bases map to TRBD2. There are 14 residues in the CDR3. Trimming removed 2 bases from V and 2 bases from J; junction bases left unmatched: 1. Looked up from germline, CDR1 is SEHNR and CDR2 is FQNEAQ (reference sequence). The CDR3 DNA is TGTGCCAGCAGCTTAAGCGGGGCCACAGATACGCAGTATTTT. The encoded protein is CASSLSGATDTQYF.

This clonotype turned up a few times. This chain's CDR3 is CASSRKKGNYEQYF. The DNA for the CDR3 is TGTGCCAGCAGCCGAAAAAAGGGAAACTACGAGCAGTACTTC. The genes are TRBV3-1 and TRBJ2-7; D is ambiguous. The germline V gene has CDR1 LGHDT and CDR2 YNNKEL (reference sequence). Between the trimmed V and J ends, which lost 4 bases and 3 bases, there was a span of 13 bases. The CDR3 has 14 residues.

V gene TRBV2 combines with J gene TRBJ2-7; TRBD2 agrees at 9 bases. V was clipped by 4 bases and J by 6 bases; unmatched bases: 10. This CDR3 spans 15 amino acids. Germline V gene data show CDR1 as SNHLY and CDR2 as FYNNEI. The CDR3 loop reads CASSGRGGGAAEQYF. CDR3 coding DNA: TGTGCCAGCAGTGGACGCGGCGGGGGGGCCGCCGAGCAGTACTTC.

This chain joins TRBV18 and TRBJ1-2; D gene unclear. Germline CDR1 and CDR2: KGHSH and LQKENI. The V end was cut by 2 bases, the J end by 8 bases, with 12 bases between. This CDR3 has 13 amino acids. The DNA for the CDR3 is TGTGCCAGCTCACCATCCTTTCGAGGCGGCTACACCTTC. It encodes CASSPSFRGGYTF. The full variable domain, rest sourced from reference TRBV18 and TRBJ1-2, is NAGVMQNPRHLVRRRGQEARLRCSPMKGHSHVYWYRQLPEEGLKFMVYLQKENIIDESGMPKERFSAEFPKEGPSILRIQQVVRGDSAAYFCASSPSFRGGYTFGSGTRLTVV.

The table lists this clonotype with a few counts. V and J are TRBV4-3 and TRBJ2-5; 10 nucleotides match TRBD2. The ends lost 1 base at V and 9 bases at J; junction bases unmatched: 11. Germline loops: CDR1 LGHNA, CDR2 YSLEER. The CDR3 is 16 residues long. In DNA form, the CDR3 reads TGCGCCAGCAGCCAAGTTTCCTCGCCAGCGGGAGGGCCCCAGTACTTC. Residues: CASSQVSSPAGGPQYF.

Points on this clonotype: A much bigger clone sits one base away, suggesting this may be a read error. The rearrangement joins TRBV7-7 to TRBJ2-1; D might be TRBD1 or TRBD2, each matching 5 bases. Looked up from germline, CDR1 is SSHAT and CDR2 is FNYEAQ (reference sequence). The CDR3 covers 16 residues. The CDR3 is CASSQLPGRDSYEQFF. CDR3 DNA sequence: TGTGCTAGCAGCCAGCTCCCGGGACGAGATTCCTATGAGCAGTTCTTC.

The chain links TRBV4-3 to TRBJ2-7; the match to TRBD2 covers 11 bases. V was pared by 0 bases and J by 0 bases, with 16 bases of the junction left unmatched. The CDR3 is 21 residues long. The germline CDR1 and CDR2 sequences are LGHNA and YSLEER. The chain's CDR3 is CASSQDFTGTSGTPYSYEQYF. The CDR3 coding sequence is TGCGCCAGCAGCCAAGATTTCACCGGGACTAGCGGAACCCCATACTCCTACGAGCAGTACTTC.

The CDR3: CASRLGQAHNEQFF. In nucleotides, the CDR3 is TGTGCCAGCAGACTTGGACAGGCCCACAATGAGCAGTTCTTC. V is TRBV28 and J is TRBJ2-1; 7 nucleotides match TRBD1. In germline, CDR1 is MDHEN, CDR2 SYDVKM. Germline trimming cut 6 bases from V and 5 bases from J; bases unmatched to any gene: 7. The CDR3 sequence is 14 residues long. Drawing the rest from reference TRBV28 and TRBJ2-1, the complete variable domain is DVKVTQSSRYLVKRTGEKVFLECVQDMDHENMFWYRQDPGLGLRLIYFSYDVKMKEKGDIPEGYSVSREKKERFSLILESASTNQTSMYLCASRLGQAHNEQFFGPGTRLTVL.

The gene calls are TRBV15 and TRBJ1-2; tentative D call: TRBD1 (5 bases). CDR1 is LNHNV and CDR2 is YYDKDF in the germline V gene (reference sequence). Trimming left V 0 bases short and J 8 bases short, with 16 bases between. The CDR3 runs 15 residues. CDR3 coding DNA: TGTGCCACCAGCAGAGATCGAGGGCCTGAGGGGGGCTACACCTTC. It translates to CATSRDRGPEGGYTF.